The 26 T cell receptor beta chains below come from one sample, sequenced in a study of CD4 and CD8 cells across lung adenocarcinoma regions. A single record per CDR3 protein comes from TCRdb applying MiXCR to the PCR reads. Among just over 20,000 distinct CDR3 sequences listed, 54% were seen once. Source material: CD8+ T cells from the center of a lung tumor. These receptors came from a female donor with lung adenocarcinoma. The CD4 and CD8 labels of this study may be unreliable.

In its sample, this clonotype was seen a few times. Just one base apart from a much larger clone, this may be a read error. DNA for the CDR3: TGCGCCAGCAGGTCGACTAGCGGCTCCTACAATGAGCAGTACTTC. Translation: CASRSTSGSYNEQYF. This rearrangement joins TRBV5-1 to TRBJ2-1; TRBD2 agrees at 9 bases. The better agreement between TRBJ2-7 and the DNA end casts doubt on the J call. This CDR3 is built from 15 residues. Germline CDR1 is SGHRS and CDR2 is YFSETQ.

On this clonotype itself: At one end the junction does not follow the germline gene, possibly because of a read error. J is TRBJ2-3 and V is TRBV6-8, with a possible D match to TRBD1 (6 bases). The J call is uncertain, as TRBJ2-7 better fits the DNA end. This CDR3 contains 14 residues. Germline CDR1 reads MNHGY; CDR2 reads SAAAGT. CDR3 region: CASQGSGAKDTQYF. Here the CDR3 DNA reads TGCGCCAGCCAGGGGAGCGGAGCCAAAGATACGCAGTACTTC.

This clonotype was detected only once. One end of the junction does not line up with germline, which may come from a read error. The gene calls are TRBV10-1 and TRBJ2-1, with D possibly matching TRBD2 (5 bases). This CDR3 comprises 13 residues. Germline V CDR1 and CDR2: WNHNN, SYGVQD (reference sequence). CDR3 region: CASGFERAGEQFF. CDR3 DNA sequence: TGCGCCAGCGGCTTCGAGAGGGCCGGGGAGCAGTTCTTT.

As for this clonotype: An end of the junction differs from the germline gene, which may be a read error. V usage is TRBV6-1 and J usage is TRBJ2-3; D not resolved. CDR1 is MNHNS, CDR2 SASEGT, per germline. The length of the CDR3 is 14 residues. The CDR3 region is CASIGSSATDMQYF. CDR3 coding DNA: TGTGCCAGCATAGGGTCTTCAGCCACAGATATGCAGTATTTC.

The rearrangement links TRBV10-1 to TRBJ2-4, with TRBD2 matching 8 bases. From germline, CDR1 is WNHNN and CDR2 SYGVQD (reference sequence). This CDR3 has 14 amino acids. The chain's CDR3 is CAGSGGGDQNIQYF. The CDR3 coding sequence is TGCGCGGGCAGCGGGGGCGGAGACCAAAACATTCAGTACTTC.

A remark on this clonotype: One end of the junction does not line up with germline, which may come from a read error. The chain recombines TRBV6-4 with TRBJ2-3; TRBD2 agrees at 8 bases. CDR3 length equals 19 residues. Germline CDR1 and CDR2: MRHNA and SNTAGT. The CDR3 DNA reads as TGTGCCAGCAGGGACTCCTACGAGCGGGGGACGACTGGCACAAACACGCAGTATTTT. Translating it yields CASRDSYERGTTGTNTQYF.

The J gene is TRBJ2-1, the V gene TRBV7-6, with a possible D match to TRBD2 (5 bases). In germline, CDR1 is SGHVS, CDR2 FNYEAQ. The CDR3 length is 13 residues. The germline V and J ends were trimmed by 6 bases and 5 bases, with 11 bases remaining between them. The CDR3 reads CASRLDGNNEQFF. The CDR3 DNA sequence: TGTGCCAGCAGACTCGACGGGAACAATGAGCAGTTCTTC.

The chain has TRBV27 and TRBJ2-1; 9 nucleotides match TRBD2. From germline, CDR1 is MNHEY and CDR2 SMNVEV (reference sequence). The CDR3 length is 16 residues. J lost 2 bases, V lost 2 bases, and 4 bases had no gene match. The CDR3 DNA follows: TGTGCCAGCAGTTTAATAGCTAGCGGGGCCTACAATGAGCAGTTCTTC. This translates into CASSLIASGAYNEQFF.

In regard to this clonotype: The junction departs from the called germline gene at one end, perhaps through a read error. The genes are TRBV5-1 and TRBJ2-3; no definite D call. Germline CDR1 SGHRS, CDR2 YFSETQ. The CDR3 is made up of 11 amino acids. The CDR3 spells CASRYRETQYF. Written as DNA, the CDR3 is TGCGCCAGCCGCTACCGAGAGACCCAGTACTTT.

Turning to this clonotype: One end of the junction varies from germline; a read error may be responsible. The chain couples TRBV15 to TRBJ2-3; D ambiguous. CDR1 LNHNV and CDR2 YYDKDF come from the germline V gene (reference sequence). The CDR3 is 15 amino acids. CDR3 nucleotides: TGTGCCACCAGCAGAGTCGGGTTGTCAGACGATGAGCAGTTTTTC. Translating gives CATSRVGLSDDEQFF. Together with reference TRBV15 and TRBJ2-3, the CDR3 gives the full variable domain: DAMVIQNPRYQVTQFGKPVTLSCSQTLNHNVMYWYQQKSSQAPKLLFHYYDKDFNNEADTPDNFQSRRPNTSFCFLDIRSPGLGDTAMYLCATSRVGLSDDEQFFGPGTRLTVL.

The V gene is TRBV7-3, the J gene TRBJ2-5, with D hard to call. Near its end, the DNA agrees better with TRBJ2-1, so the J call may be wrong. Germline CDR1 reads SGHTA; CDR2 reads FQGTGA. This CDR3 has 13 amino acids. The CDR3, as DNA: TGTGCCAGCAGCTTAGAGGACTACAATGAGCAGTTCTTC. It yields the protein CASSLEDYNEQFF.

In the case of this clonotype: At one end the junction does not follow the germline gene, possibly because of a read error. This chain joins TRBV10-3 and TRBJ2-3; D gene unclear. Germline assignment: CDR1 ENHRY and CDR2 SYGVKD. The CDR3 covers 14 residues. CDR3 region: CAGDGRGWADTQYF. In DNA form, the CDR3 reads TGTGCGGGCGATGGGCGAGGATGGGCAGATACGCAGTACTTT.

V usage is TRBV6-5 and J usage is TRBJ2-1; weak D call: TRBD2 (5 bases). The CDR3 sequence is 12 residues long. The V end was cut by 2 bases, the J end by 14 bases, with 13 bases between. Per germline, CDR1 MNHEY and CDR2 SVGAGI. CDR3 protein: CASSYRRDREFF. The CDR3 bases are TGTGCCAGCAGTTACCGCCGGGATCGTGAGTTCTTC.

The sample holds many counts of this clonotype. The rearrangement uses TRBV4-2 and TRBJ2-5; the match to TRBD2 covers 9 bases. Germline CDR1 LGHNA, CDR2 YNFKEQ. The V and J ends lost 0 bases and 1 base, in that order; junction bases with no gene match: 9. The CDR3 runs 18 residues. This CDR3 reads CASSQELQAGGPQETQYF. The CDR3 region has the DNA TGTGCCAGCAGCCAAGAACTTCAAGCGGGAGGTCCCCAAGAGACCCAGTACTTC.

A few counts support this clonotype. One base away lies a much larger clone, so this may be a sequencing read error. This rearrangement joins TRBV14 to TRBJ2-1, with 7 bases matching TRBD2. The CDR3 extends over 16 amino acids. Trimming at V came to 5 bases and at J to 10 bases, leaving 17 bases not matched to a gene. Germline CDR1 is SGHDN and CDR2 is FVKESK. Here the CDR3 DNA reads TGTGCCAGCAGCGAATGGGGCAGACTAGCCCTCGGGGAGCAGTTCTTC. It yields the protein CASSEWGRLALGEQFF.

V and J are TRBV3-1 and TRBJ2-1; weak D call: TRBD1 (6 bases). This CDR3 is 12 amino acids long. V was shortened by 3 bases and J by 9 bases, with 9 bases between the two germline ends. Germline V gene data show CDR1 as LGHDT and CDR2 as YNNKEL (reference sequence). CDR3 in amino acids: CASSQGAGEQFF. The CDR3 region has the DNA TGTGCCAGCAGCCAGGGGGCCGGTGAGCAGTTCTTC.

The CDR3 bases are TGTGCCAGCAGCGATCAGGGTGCCGGGGAGCTGTTTTTT. Its protein is CASSDQGAGELFF. The chain couples TRBV9 to TRBJ2-2; possible D gene TRBD1, 5 bases. The CDR3 consists of 13 residues. Germline values: CDR1 SGDLS, CDR2 YYNGEE. The germline V and J ends were trimmed by 3 bases and 6 bases, with 9 bases remaining between them.

This clonotype was seen a few times. The gene calls are TRBV6-5 and TRBJ2-3; D is perhaps TRBD2 (6 bases). Trimming took off 0 bases at V and 4 bases at J, with 11 bases between the two ends. The length of the CDR3 is 15 residues. Germline V gene sequence: CDR1 MNHEY, CDR2 SVGAGI. The CDR3 reads CASSYSPWGADTQYF. DNA of the CDR3: TGTGCCAGCAGTTACTCCCCGTGGGGGGCAGATACGCAGTATTTT.

The CDR3 loop reads CASRDYLGEQYV. CDR3 DNA sequence: TGTGCCAGCAGAGACTACTTGGGGGAGCAGTACGTC. The chain joins TRBV6-1 to TRBJ2-7, with D possibly TRBD2 on 5 matching bases. Trimming stripped 6 bases from V and 7 bases from J, with 13 bases between. CDR3 length: 12 residues. The V gene's germline CDR1 is MNHNS and CDR2 SASEGT.

V is TRBV27 and J is TRBJ2-4; D unclear. V was pared by 6 bases and J by 5 bases, with 11 bases between. The CDR3 extends over 13 amino acids. Germline V lookup: CDR1 MNHEY, CDR2 SMNVEV (reference sequence). The DNA for the CDR3 is TGTGCCAGCAGAGGCCGTGAACAAAACATTCAGTACTTC. Its translation is CASRGREQNIQYF.

This clonotype came up a few times. This chain joins TRBV30 and TRBJ2-5; TRBD1 matches 8 bases. The CDR3 length is 16 residues. The trim removed 0 bases at V and 2 bases at J, leaving 8 bases unmatched. Germline CDR1 reads GTSNPN; CDR2 reads SVGIG (reference sequence). The CDR3 DNA is TGTGCCTGGAGTGTACCCCGCCACAGGGGGCAAGAGACCCAGTACTTC. This codes for CAWSVPRHRGQETQYF. Full variable domain (remainder filled in from reference TRBV30 and TRBJ2-5): SQTIHQWPATLVQPVGSPLSLECTVEGTSNPNLYWYRQAAGRGLQLLFYSVGIGQISSEVPQNLSASRPQDRQFILSSKKLLLSDSGFYLCAWSVPRHRGQETQYFGPGTRLLVL.

The chain uses TRBV10-3 and TRBJ1-2; possibly TRBD1 for D (5 bases). Between the trimmed V and J ends, which lost 2 bases and 4 bases, there was a span of 5 bases. CDR3 size: 12 residues. CDR1 ENHRY and CDR2 SYGVKD come from the germline V gene. CDR3 residues: CAISETGYGYTF. CDR3 DNA sequence: TGTGCCATCAGTGAGACAGGCTATGGCTACACCTTC.

V gene TRBV6-5 combines with J gene TRBJ2-3; possibly TRBD2 for D (6 bases). Germline V CDR1 and CDR2: MNHEY, SVGAGI. The CDR3 contains 16 residues. The V gene lost 0 bases and the J gene lost 6 bases, with 16 bases spanning the gap. The CDR3 DNA is TGTGCCAGCAGTTACTCACCGGGACCCGGAGGGGATACGCAGTATTTT. It translates to CASSYSPGPGGDTQYF.

The chain couples TRBV6-1 to TRBJ2-2; no clear D gene. The CDR3 is 15 residues long. Trimming shortened V by 5 bases and J by 13 bases, and 23 bases separated the two germline ends. The V gene's germline CDR1 is MNHNS and CDR2 SASEGT. The CDR3 bases are TGTGCCAGCAGTAGCGCGAGAGTAAACACCGGTGCGCTGTTTTTT. Translation: CASSSARVNTGALFF.

In regard to this clonotype: This clone may be a read error of a much larger clone one base away. The chain employs TRBV27 and TRBJ2-5; D is possibly TRBD1 or TRBD2 (6 bases each). The CDR3 has 15 residues. Germline CDR1 is MNHEY and CDR2 is SMNVEV (reference sequence). The germline V and J ends were trimmed by 6 bases and 11 bases, with 25 bases remaining between them. The CDR3: CASREGRGYVDEQYF. The CDR3 region has the DNA TGTGCCAGCAGGGAGGGCAGGGGTTACGTGGATGAGCAGTACTTC.

Details on this clonotype: At one end, the junction sequence differs from germline, possibly due to a read error. V gene TRBV6-5 combines with J gene TRBJ2-4; D perhaps matches TRBD2 (6 bases). Germline assignment: CDR1 MNHEY and CDR2 SVGAGI. There are 15 residues in the CDR3. The CDR3 DNA follows: TGTGCCAGCGGTTCGGGGGTGTGGGCCAAAAACATGCAGTACTTC. It is translated as CASGSGVWAKNMQYF.